The 31 T cell receptor beta chains given below trace back to one sample, sequenced in a study of beta chain features in type 1 diabetes listed by TCRdb under 2018. The library was prepared using the immunoSEQ multiplex PCR assay. The entire amount of isolated RNA was reverse transcribed using the High Capacity cDNA Reverse Transcription Kit, so the sequenced TCRB transcripts were expressed ones. As stored in TCRdb, this immuneACCESS dataset retains in-frame rearrangements with V and J assigned. A fraction of the clones does not appear; measured against another copy, unresolved V genes explain less than half of the discrepancy, and the remainder lacks a known reason. Present in this sample are around 350,000 clones, approximately 12% of which were seen just once. More than 0.015% of the sample is held by the ten biggest clonotypes. Sequenced: naive CD4+ T cells from blood. What this sample's cell subset or site label stands for: true naive CD4+ T cells. The source is a man between 18 and 29 years old in good health.

The J gene is TRBJ1-1, the V gene TRBV11-2; possible D gene TRBD1, 5 bases. V lost 1 base to trimming and J lost 1 base, with 10 bases between them. CDR3 length: 15 residues. Germline V gives CDR1 SGHAT, CDR2 FQNNGV. The CDR3 region is CASSLGTYENTEAFF. As DNA, the CDR3 is TGTGCCAGCAGCTTAGGGACATACGAGAACACTGAAGCTTTCTTT. Full variable domain (rest looked up from reference TRBV11-2 and TRBJ1-1): EAGVAQSPRYKIIEKRQSVAFWCNPISGHATLYWYQQILGQGPKLLIQFQNNGVVDDSQLPKDRFSAERLKGVDSTLKIQPAKLEDSAVYLCASSLGTYENTEAFFGQGTRLTVV.

The gene calls are TRBV6-5 and TRBJ2-3; no firm D call. The V and J ends lost 3 bases and 2 bases respectively, with 9 bases between them. There are 14 residues in the CDR3. Germline CDR1 is MNHEY and CDR2 is SVGAGI. Written as DNA, the CDR3 is TGTGCCAGCAGTTATCGTCAGAACACAGATACGCAGTATTTT. It specifies CASSYRQNTDTQYF.

The table lists this clone with a few counts. This chain links TRBV11-1 with TRBJ2-2; 10 bases align to TRBD2. Trimming cost V 1 base and J 7 bases; bases outside gene matches: 6. The germline V gene has CDR1 SGHAT and CDR2 FQDESV (reference sequence). The CDR3 has 16 amino acids. The CDR3 loop is CASSLGTSGIGGELFF. The CDR3 DNA sequence: TGTGCCAGCAGCTTAGGGACTAGCGGCATCGGCGGGGAGCTGTTTTTT.

This rearrangement joins TRBV30 to TRBJ1-1; no firm D call. Per germline, CDR1 GTSNPN and CDR2 SVGIG (reference sequence). Trimming stripped 0 bases from V and 8 bases from J, with 7 bases between. This CDR3 is 11 amino acids long. Here the CDR3 reads CAWSVREEAFF. CDR3 bases: TGTGCCTGGAGTGTAAGAGAAGAAGCTTTCTTT.

This clone has just a few counts. The V call is TRBV4-3, the J call TRBJ1-6; a weak D match, TRBD1 (5 bases). This CDR3 has 15 amino acids. V was clipped by 0 bases and J by 7 bases, with 10 bases between them. Germline values: CDR1 LGHNA, CDR2 YSLEER. The DNA for the CDR3 is TGCGCCAGCAGCCAAGAGCAGGGTTGGAATTCACCCCTCCACTTT. Translation: CASSQEQGWNSPLHF.

This clone was seen only a few times. The chain combines TRBV4-3 with TRBJ2-3, with D possibly TRBD1 on 6 matching bases. The CDR3 contains 16 residues. The V end lost 4 bases, the J end lost 2 bases, and 16 bases lay between the germline ends. Germline CDR1 is LGHNA and CDR2 is YSLEER. This chain's CDR3 is CASSRDAGVTTDTQYF. The CDR3 DNA sequence: TGCGCCAGCAGCCGGGACGCAGGGGTAACCACAGATACGCAGTATTTT.

The V gene is TRBV7-9, the J gene TRBJ1-2; D is ambiguous. With 5 bases removed from V and 4 bases from J, the gap between germline ends came to 11 bases. The CDR3 is 13 amino acids. Germline V lookup: CDR1 SEHNR, CDR2 FQNEAQ (reference sequence). The CDR3 DNA reads as TGTGCCAGCAGCCTAACGGCGGTCTATGGCTACACCTTC. Its translation is CASSLTAVYGYTF.

This chain links TRBV6-5 with TRBJ2-1; tentative D call: TRBD1 (5 bases). Germline CDR1 is MNHEY and CDR2 is SVGAGI. CDR3 length: 14 amino acids. Trimming pared 6 bases from V and 1 base from J, leaving 10 bases between. CDR3 protein: CASSPQGSYNEQFF. The CDR3 nucleotides read TGTGCCAGCAGCCCTCAGGGATCCTACAATGAGCAGTTCTTC.

With respect to this clone: Different DNA sequences within this sample yield the same CDR3. This chain connects TRBV28 to TRBJ1-4; no clear D. Looked up from germline, CDR1 is MDHEN and CDR2 is SYDVKM. Trimming cost V 3 bases and J 7 bases, with 3 bases left between them. The CDR3 runs to 11 residues. CDR3 in amino acids: CASSFSEKLFF. CDR3 sequence (DNA): TGTGCCAGCAGTTTTAGTGAAAAACTGTTTTTT.

This clone has more than one count but fewer than ten. The gene calls are TRBV5-6 and TRBJ1-2, with TRBD1 matching 9 bases. This CDR3 spans 15 amino acids. The V gene end was trimmed by 4 bases and the J gene end by 5 bases; junction bases not matched to a gene: 9. Germline-derived CDR1 and CDR2 are SGHDT and YYEEEE. The CDR3 region is CASSLGTGQGYGYTF. The CDR3 region has the DNA TGTGCCAGCAGCCTCGGGACAGGGCAAGGGTATGGCTACACCTTC.

V is TRBV28 and J is TRBJ2-7, with D possibly being TRBD1 (6 bases). CDR3 length: 14 residues. In germline, CDR1 is MDHEN, CDR2 SYDVKM. Deletions cut 8 bases from V and 0 bases from J, with 14 bases between. CDR3 sequence: CASGGRTFSYEQYF. For the CDR3, the DNA is TGTGCCAGCGGGGGCCGTACCTTCTCCTACGAGCAGTACTTC.

J is TRBJ1-2 and V is TRBV28; TRBD1 is a possible D gene (6 bases). V dropped 2 bases and J dropped 5 bases, with 9 bases sitting between them. Germline V CDR1 and CDR2: MDHEN, SYDVKM. CDR3 length equals 13 residues. The CDR3 protein is CASSLGQPYGYTF. The CDR3 DNA is TGTGCCAGCAGTTTAGGACAGCCGTATGGCTACACCTTC.

In its sample, this clone was seen a few times. The chain couples TRBV18 to TRBJ1-1; 7 bases fit TRBD1. The CDR3 sequence is 15 residues long. J lost 3 bases, V lost 2 bases, and 6 bases had no gene match. CDR1 KGHSH and CDR2 LQKENI come from the germline V gene. The CDR3 region has the DNA TGTGCCAGCTCACCAAAAACAGGGGCGGACACTGAAGCTTTCTTT. This encodes CASSPKTGADTEAFF.

This clone was counted a few times. The chain recombines TRBV30 with TRBJ1-6; weak D call: TRBD1 (5 bases). With 1 base removed from V and 15 bases from J, the gap between germline ends came to 10 bases. Germline V gives CDR1 GTSNPN, CDR2 SVGIG (reference sequence). This CDR3 has 11 residues. This CDR3 is CAWSGRGVLHF. The CDR3 DNA reads TGTGCCTGGAGTGGAAGGGGTGTCCTCCACTTT.

The rearrangement uses TRBV10-3 and TRBJ2-2; no reliable D call. The V end was cut by 2 bases, the J end by 0 bases, with 4 bases between. CDR1 and CDR2 from the germline V gene are ENHRY and SYGVKD. The CDR3 consists of 14 residues. CDR3 bases: TGTGCCATCAGTGAGCGGGCGAACACCGGGGAGCTGTTTTTT. This encodes CAISERANTGELFF.

This clone showed up just a few times. The chain couples TRBV5-6 to TRBJ1-5, with 7 positions matching TRBD1. The CDR3 contains 14 residues. After removal of 4 bases from V and 7 bases from J, the junction contained 8 bases not matched to a gene. CDR1 is SGHDT, CDR2 YYEEEE, per germline. The CDR3 protein is CASSLMGQTQPQHF. The CDR3 DNA reads as TGTGCCAGCAGCCTAATGGGACAGACCCAGCCCCAGCATTTT.

Only a few counts were recorded for this clone. The rearrangement uses TRBV18 and TRBJ2-3; D gene unclear. The CDR3 sequence is 16 residues long. Trimming took 0 bases from V and 3 from J, leaving 13 bases between them. Germline V CDR1 and CDR2: KGHSH, LQKENI. CDR3 coding DNA: TGTGCCAGCTCACCACCCAACCGAGAGGTGACAGATACGCAGTATTTT. Protein product: CASSPPNREVTDTQYF.

The V call is TRBV28, the J call TRBJ1-5; TRBD1 aligns across 8 bases. The germline V gene encodes CDR1 MDHEN and CDR2 SYDVKM. There are 15 residues in the CDR3. Trimming took 6 bases from V and 2 from J; bases not matched to a gene: 6. This chain's CDR3 is CASSSGGAGNQPQHF. The CDR3, as DNA: TGTGCCAGCAGCTCAGGGGGCGCGGGCAATCAGCCCCAGCATTTT.

This clone was recorded a few times. The V and J genes are TRBV9 and TRBJ2-3; 10 positions match TRBD2. The germline V gene encodes CDR1 SGDLS and CDR2 YYNGEE. Trimming took 4 bases from V and 3 from J; bases not matched to a gene: 5. The CDR3 consists of 15 residues. The CDR3 DNA reads TGTGCCAGCAGCCCCAGCGGGGGGGCGACAGATACGCAGTATTTT. Protein sequence: CASSPSGGATDTQYF.

The chain combines TRBV7-2 with TRBJ2-7, with TRBD1 identical over 9 bases. This CDR3 is 18 amino acids long. CDR1 is SGHTA, CDR2 FQGNSA, per germline. V shed 6 bases and J 5 bases; nucleotides not matched to a gene: 20. CDR3 bases: TGTGCCAGCAGGTCGAAGACATGGGGGGGGACAGGGAGTAACGAGCAGTACTTC. Translated, it gives CASRSKTWGGTGSNEQYF. Complete variable domain (other parts from reference TRBV7-2 and TRBJ2-7): GAGVSQSPSNKVTEKGKDVELRCDPISGHTALYWYRQSLGQGLEFLIYFQGNSAPDKSGLPSDRFSAERTGGSVSTLTIQRTQQEDSAVYLCASRSKTWGGTGSNEQYFGPGTRLTVT.

The V and J genes are TRBV4-3 and TRBJ2-7, with D perhaps matching TRBD1 (5 bases). This CDR3 contains 15 residues. V shed 3 bases and J shed 0 bases, with 12 bases lying between them. Germline V lookup: CDR1 LGHNA, CDR2 YSLEER. CDR3 protein: CASSHLRQTSYEQYF. In DNA, the CDR3 is TGCGCCAGCAGCCACCTTCGACAGACCTCCTACGAGCAGTACTTC.

This clone occurred a few times. V is TRBV28 and J is TRBJ1-5; no clear D. The CDR3 runs to 11 residues. The V gene lost 5 bases and the J gene lost 12 bases, with 11 bases spanning the gap. The germline V gene encodes CDR1 MDHEN and CDR2 SYDVKM. The CDR3 nucleotides read TGTGCCAGCAGTCTCTACCGAGGCCAGCATTTT. Translation gives CASSLYRGQHF.

This chain uses TRBV5-1 with TRBJ1-2; 7 positions agree with TRBD1. Trimming cost V 4 bases and J 0 bases; bases outside gene matches: 9. Germline loops: CDR1 SGHRS, CDR2 YFSETQ. This CDR3 contains 16 residues. CDR3 amino acids: CASSPQGTAPNYGYTF. The DNA for the CDR3 is TGCGCCAGCAGCCCACAAGGGACAGCCCCTAACTATGGCTACACCTTC.

This clone was seen a handful of times. The gene calls are TRBV6-6 and TRBJ1-5; no definite D call. There are 15 residues in the CDR3. Trimming removed 0 bases at V and 1 base at J, with 7 bases between. Germline loops: CDR1 MNHNY, CDR2 SVGAGI (reference sequence). The CDR3: CASSYSTQSNQPQHF. The CDR3, as DNA: TGTGCCAGCAGTTACTCGACACAAAGCAATCAGCCCCAGCATTTT.

This clone was counted a few times. This chain uses TRBV28 with TRBJ1-1; D perhaps matches TRBD1 (5 bases). V gave up 8 bases and J gave up 4 bases, with 14 bases separating them. The CDR3 is 13 residues long. Germline V gene sequence: CDR1 MDHEN, CDR2 SYDVKM. The CDR3 is CASCAEGPTEAFF. The CDR3 DNA reads as TGTGCCAGCTGCGCGGAGGGGCCCACTGAAGCTTTCTTT.

This clone was detected only a few times. The chain joins TRBV7-7 to TRBJ2-3; 7 nucleotides agree with TRBD1. The CDR3 covers 15 residues. With V trimmed by 1 base and J by 4 bases, 5 bases remained unmatched. Germline V gives CDR1 SSHAT, CDR2 FNYEAQ (reference sequence). The CDR3 region is CASSLGDSRADTQYF. CDR3 nucleotide sequence: TGTGCCAGCAGCTTAGGGGACAGCAGAGCAGATACGCAGTATTTT.

The table lists this clone with a few counts. The chain combines TRBV18 with TRBJ1-5; possible D gene TRBD1, 5 bases. V was clipped by 3 bases and J by 2 bases, with 11 bases between them. CDR3 length: 15 amino acids. Germline V CDR1 and CDR2: KGHSH, LQKENI. The CDR3: CASSPAAGRNQPQHF. DNA for the CDR3: TGTGCCAGCTCACCCGCCGCAGGGCGCAATCAGCCCCAGCATTTT.

This clone appeared a few times. This rearrangement joins TRBV2 to TRBJ1-5, with D possibly being TRBD1 (5 bases). Germline-derived CDR1 and CDR2 are SNHLY and FYNNEI. The CDR3 length is 14 residues. The V end lost 6 bases, the J end lost 6 bases, and 15 bases lay between the germline ends. CDR3 region: CASRPDSFGQPQHF. The CDR3 DNA reads TGTGCCAGCAGACCCGACAGCTTTGGTCAGCCCCAGCATTTT.

This clone was seen only a few times. This rearrangement joins TRBV5-4 to TRBJ2-1, with D perhaps matching TRBD2 (5 bases). Germline CDR1 is SGHNT and CDR2 is YYREEE (reference sequence). V lost 2 bases to trimming and J lost 2 bases, with 8 bases between them. CDR3 length: 14 residues. The CDR3 here is CASSFSDPYNEQFF. The CDR3 nucleotides read TGTGCCAGCAGCTTTAGCGATCCCTACAATGAGCAGTTCTTC.

CDR3 nucleotide sequence: TGTGCCAGCAGTTTCAGGCCCTTAGGTTCCACAGATACGCAGTATTTT. The encoded protein is CASSFRPLGSTDTQYF. The chain is built from TRBV27 and TRBJ2-3; unclear D gene. The V gene's germline CDR1 is MNHEY and CDR2 SMNVEV (reference sequence). The CDR3 has 16 residues. V gave up 3 bases and J gave up 2 bases, with 15 bases separating them.

This rearrangement joins TRBV4-3 to TRBJ1-5; a weak D match, TRBD1 (5 bases). CDR1 is LGHNA, CDR2 YSLEER, per germline. CDR3 length equals 13 residues. V was trimmed by 0 bases and J by 8 bases, leaving 8 bases between them. For the CDR3, the DNA is TGCGCCAGCAGCCAAGAAAAAGGGGAGCCCCAGCATTTT. Its protein product is CASSQEKGEPQHF.